These 20 T cell receptor beta chains were all obtained from the same sample, sequenced in a study of shared clonotypes between healthy human individuals. Terminally differentiated effector memory CD45RA+ cells were left out of the naive CD8 fraction, which was CD45RO-negative and positively selected for CCR7. The assay was immunoSEQ multiplex PCR, and TCRdb's table has in-frame clones only and misses some. Among a few million clones listed, 90% to 95% were seen once. Specimen: naive CD8+ T cells from PBMCs. These receptor sequences come from a man in his late teens or twenties in good health. Some clones in this sample may be carry-over from other donors' samples.

To note about this clone: Additional DNA sequences in this sample encode the identical CDR3. The V gene is TRBV25-1, the J gene TRBJ1-1; perhaps TRBD1 as D (5 bases). Trimming took 1 base from V and 1 from J, leaving 10 bases between them. The CDR3 runs to 15 residues. Germline V gives CDR1 MGHDK, CDR2 SYGVNS. CDR3 sequence reads: CASSESPGPNTEAFF. In DNA, the CDR3 is TGTGCCAGCAGTGAATCCCCGGGGCCGAACACTGAAGCTTTCTTT.

The J gene is TRBJ2-3, the V gene TRBV5-6; either TRBD1 or TRBD2 may fit D (5 bases each). This CDR3 is 16 amino acids long. CDR1 SGHDT and CDR2 YYEEEE come from the germline V gene. V shed 5 bases and J shed 1 base, with 17 bases lying between them. In DNA form, the CDR3 reads TGTGCCAGCAGGGCCGGGGCATTACTTCGCACAGATACGCAGTATTTT. Translation: CASRAGALLRTDTQYF.

This chain connects TRBV7-9 to TRBJ2-1; D gene uncertain. Looked up from germline, CDR1 is SEHNR and CDR2 is FQNEAQ (reference sequence). The CDR3 loop spans 13 amino acids. V lost 3 bases and J 5 bases, leaving 8 bases between the germline ends. CDR3 sequence (DNA): TGTGCCAGCAGCTTTTACTCAAACAATGAGCAGTTCTTC. This codes for CASSFYSNNEQFF.

This clone was picked up a small number of times. The gene calls are TRBV6-5 and TRBJ1-1, with D uncertain. V was cut by 6 bases and J by 1 base, with 9 bases left in between. This CDR3 region has 13 residues. Germline CDR1 and CDR2: MNHEY and SVGAGI. The CDR3 sequence: CASRNSWNTEAFF. The CDR3 bases are TGTGCCAGCAGGAACAGTTGGAACACTGAAGCTTTCTTT.

The rearrangement joins TRBV7-6 to TRBJ2-1; 7 bases agree with TRBD1. Looked up from germline, CDR1 is SGHVS and CDR2 is FNYEAQ. The V and J ends lost 5 bases and 0 bases, in that order; junction bases with no gene match: 7. The CDR3 totals 16 residues. CDR3 protein: CASSARGYSSYNEQFF. In nucleotides, the CDR3 is TGTGCCAGCAGCGCCAGGGGGTACAGCTCCTACAATGAGCAGTTCTTC.

CDR3 in amino acids: CASSGRQGREKAFF. CDR3 DNA: TGCGCCAGCAGCGGGAGACAGGGCCGAGAGAAGGCTTTCTTT. V usage is TRBV5-1 and J usage is TRBJ1-1; 7 bases are shared with TRBD1. The trim removed 4 bases at V and 11 bases at J, leaving 14 bases unmatched. This CDR3 is built from 14 residues. CDR1 is SGHRS and CDR2 is YFSETQ in the germline V gene.

Notes on this clone: The conserved phenylalanine or tryptophan is not found at the CDR3 terminus, so this likely reflects a read error. The chain recombines TRBV25-1 with TRBJ1-5; D may be TRBD1 (5 bases). V dropped 9 bases and J dropped 0 bases, with 18 bases sitting between them. Per germline, CDR1 MGHDK and CDR2 SYGVNS. This CDR3 has 16 residues. The CDR3 sequence is CASSPGTPVSNQPQHS. CDR3 DNA: TGTGCCAGTAGCCCCGGGACTCCAGTTAGCAATCAGCCCCAGCATTCT.

This chain joins TRBV25-1 and TRBJ1-4; 12 bases agree with TRBD1. The CDR3 length is 15 residues. Germline trimming cut 6 bases from V and 8 bases from J; bases unmatched to any gene: 7. Germline assignment: CDR1 MGHDK and CDR2 SYGVNS. Here the CDR3 reads CASRPGTGGNEKLFF. Here the CDR3 DNA reads TGTGCCAGCAGGCCCGGGACAGGGGGCAACGAAAAACTGTTTTTT.

The chain couples TRBV27 to TRBJ2-1, with 9 bases fitting TRBD2. Germline CDR1 reads MNHEY; CDR2 reads SMNVEV (reference sequence). Trimming cost V 0 bases and J 8 bases; bases outside gene matches: 14. The CDR3 has 18 residues. The DNA of the CDR3 is TGTGCCAGCAGTTTATCGTCGCTAGCGGGAACCCTCTGGGATGAGCAGTTCTTC. It encodes CASSLSSLAGTLWDEQFF.

V gene TRBV27 combines with J gene TRBJ2-7; 10 bases align to TRBD2. J was trimmed by 0 bases and V by 2 bases; bases with no gene match: 4. Germline CDR1 reads MNHEY; CDR2 reads SMNVEV (reference sequence). The CDR3 is 16 amino acids. This CDR3 reads CASSLGLAESSYEQYF. The CDR3, as DNA: TGTGCCAGCAGTTTAGGACTAGCGGAGAGCTCCTACGAGCAGTACTTC.

The chain has TRBV18 and TRBJ2-2; D uncertain. The V gene's germline CDR1 is KGHSH and CDR2 LQKENI. Trimming cost V 5 bases and J 4 bases, with 17 bases left between them. This CDR3 spans 16 amino acids. The CDR3: CASSFQASALTGELFF. DNA of the CDR3: TGTGCCAGCTCATTCCAGGCGTCTGCCCTCACCGGGGAGCTGTTTTTT.

V gene TRBV6-5 combines with J gene TRBJ2-3; no clear D gene. The CDR3 has 12 residues. The V and J ends lost 8 bases and 2 bases respectively, with 8 bases between them. Germline values: CDR1 MNHEY, CDR2 SVGAGI. Written as DNA, the CDR3 is TGTGCCAGCGGCCCGTACACAGATACGCAGTATTTT. Translating gives CASGPYTDTQYF.

Comment on this clone: At the DNA level, this CDR3 is encoded by other sequences in the same sample as well. V and J are TRBV7-6 and TRBJ2-7, with 10 nucleotides matching TRBD2. This CDR3 has 15 residues. V shed 1 base and J 2 bases; nucleotides not matched to a gene: 2. Germline CDR1 and CDR2: SGHVS and FNYEAQ. CDR3 in amino acids: CASSLEAGGPYEQYF. The CDR3 DNA is TGTGCCAGCAGCTTAGAAGCGGGAGGGCCCTACGAGCAGTACTTC.

V gene TRBV7-3 combines with J gene TRBJ2-7; maybe TRBD2 (7 bases). CDR3 length: 14 residues. Germline loops: CDR1 SGHTA, CDR2 FQGTGA. V was clipped by 5 bases and J by 3 bases, with 14 bases between them. CDR3 protein: CASSLGGEGYEQYF. CDR3 DNA sequence: TGTGCCAGCAGCCTAGGGGGGGAAGGCTACGAGCAGTACTTC.

J is TRBJ2-4 and V is TRBV7-2, with TRBD2 matching over 7 bases. The junction had 12 bases not matched to a gene; V was cut back by 4 bases and J by 0 bases. CDR1 is SGHTA and CDR2 is FQGNSA in the germline V gene. CDR3 length: 18 amino acids. The CDR3 DNA is TGTGCCAGCAGCTCTAGGATGCTAGCGGCTCTAGCCAAAAACATTCAGTACTTC. Encoded protein: CASSSRMLAALAKNIQYF.

The V and J genes are TRBV30 and TRBJ1-3; the D is unclear. This CDR3 is built from 12 residues. The V gene's germline CDR1 is GTSNPN and CDR2 SVGIG (reference sequence). V dropped 3 bases and J dropped 0 bases, with 3 bases sitting between them. This CDR3 is CAWSPSGNTIYF. In DNA, the CDR3 is TGTGCCTGGAGCCCCTCTGGAAACACCATATATTTT.

The V call is TRBV4-1, the J call TRBJ2-7, with 8 bases identical to TRBD1. With V trimmed by 3 bases and J by 2 bases, 9 bases remained unmatched. Per the germline V gene, CDR1 is MGHRA and CDR2 is YSYEKL. The CDR3 totals 16 residues. The DNA for the CDR3 is TGCGCCAGCAGCCACTTGGCAACAGGGGGTCCCTACGAGCAGTACTTC. It codes for CASSHLATGGPYEQYF.

The table lists this clone with a count of one. This sample includes further DNA sequences coding for the same CDR3. The genes are TRBV28 and TRBJ2-7, with TRBD1 matching 11 bases. J was trimmed by 3 bases and V by 2 bases; bases with no gene match: 3. Germline V gene lookup returns CDR1 MDHEN and CDR2 SYDVKM. The CDR3 length is 15 residues. DNA of the CDR3: TGTGCCAGCAGTTTAAGCGGGACAGGGGGCTACGAGCAGTACTTC. Translating gives CASSLSGTGGYEQYF.

The CDR3 nucleotides are TGTGCCAGCAGTCCCCTGAGTAGCGGGACCTACTCCTACAATGAGCAGTTCTTC. Its translation is CASSPLSSGTYSYNEQFF. The chain carries TRBV27 and TRBJ2-1; TRBD2 matches 8 bases. The germline V gene encodes CDR1 MNHEY and CDR2 SMNVEV (reference sequence). This CDR3 spans 18 amino acids. Trimming at V came to 5 bases and at J to 0 bases, leaving 12 bases not matched to a gene.

V and J are TRBV4-2 and TRBJ1-4; 8 nucleotides align to TRBD1. The CDR3 is made up of 17 amino acids. From germline, CDR1 is LGHNA and CDR2 YNFKEQ. With V trimmed by 3 bases and J by 6 bases, 12 bases remained unmatched. The CDR3 loop reads CASSHRDRTEQDEKLFF. Here the CDR3 DNA reads TGTGCCAGCAGCCACCGGGACAGGACCGAACAGGATGAAAAACTGTTTTTT.